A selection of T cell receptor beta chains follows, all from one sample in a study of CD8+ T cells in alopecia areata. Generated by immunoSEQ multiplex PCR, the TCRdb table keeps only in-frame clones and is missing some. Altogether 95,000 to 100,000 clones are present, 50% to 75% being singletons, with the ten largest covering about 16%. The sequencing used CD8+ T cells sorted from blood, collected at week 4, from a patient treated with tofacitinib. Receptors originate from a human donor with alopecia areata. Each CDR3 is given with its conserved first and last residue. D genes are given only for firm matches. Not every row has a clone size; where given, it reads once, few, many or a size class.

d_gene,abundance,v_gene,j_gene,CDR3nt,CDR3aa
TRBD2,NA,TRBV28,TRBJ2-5,TGTGCCAGCAGAATAGGGACTAGCTATGAGACCCAGTACTTC,CASRIGTSYETQYF
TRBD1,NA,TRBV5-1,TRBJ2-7,TGCGCCAGCAGCTTGATAGGGGGGACAGGGGCTTCCTACGAGCAGTACTTC,CASSLIGGTGASYEQYF
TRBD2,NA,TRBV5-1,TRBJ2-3,TGCGCCAGCAGCAGAGGGACTAGCGGTAGCACAGATACGCAGTATTTT,CASSRGTSGSTDTQYF
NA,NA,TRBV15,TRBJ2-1,TGTGCCACCAGCAGAGATCGCGGGTTAGCGTCTGGTGAGCAGTTCTTC,CATSRDRGLASGEQFF
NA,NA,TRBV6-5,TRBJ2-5,TGTGCCAGCAGTTCCCTCCTTCAGGTCCAAGAGACCCAGTACTTC,CASSSLLQVQETQYF
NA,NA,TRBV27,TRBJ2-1,TGTGCCAGCAGTTTGCTGACAGACTCCGGATCCTACAATGAGCAGTTCTTC,CASSLLTDSGSYNEQFF
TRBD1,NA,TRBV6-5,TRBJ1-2,TGTGCCAGCAGTTTGGACAGGAACTATGGCTACACCTTC,CASSLDRNYGYTF
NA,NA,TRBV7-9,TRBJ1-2,TGTGCCAGCAGCTTAGCGATCCAGGACACACCTAACTATGGCTACACCTTC,CASSLAIQDTPNYGYTF
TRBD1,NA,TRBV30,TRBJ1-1,TGTGCCTGGAGTGTATTGGGACAGGGTACTGAAGCTTTCTTT,CAWSVLGQGTEAFF
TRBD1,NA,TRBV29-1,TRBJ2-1,TGCAGCGTTGAAGATAGCGACAGGGGGCCCACTGAGCAGTTCTTC,CSVEDSDRGPTEQFF
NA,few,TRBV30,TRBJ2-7,TGTGCCTGGAGTGGGGGACTCCGGGAGCAGTACTTC,CAWSGGLREQYF
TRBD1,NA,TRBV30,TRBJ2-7,TGTGCCTGGGAAGGGGGGACAGGGGACGAGCAGTACTTC,CAWEGGTGDEQYF
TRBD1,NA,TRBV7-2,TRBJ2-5,TGTGCCAGCAGCTTAACGGCAGGGGGCATAGAGACCCAGTACTTC,CASSLTAGGIETQYF
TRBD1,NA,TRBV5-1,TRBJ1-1,TGCGCCAGCAGCTTAGGACAGGGGGCTACTGAAGCTTTCTTT,CASSLGQGATEAFF
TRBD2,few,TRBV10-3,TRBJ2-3,TGTGCCATCAGTGAGACTAGCGATCAGGACCCAACAGATACGCAGTATTTT,CAISETSDQDPTDTQYF
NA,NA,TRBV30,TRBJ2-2,TGTGCCTGGAGCCCCGGGACCGGGGAGCTGTTTTTT,CAWSPGTGELFF
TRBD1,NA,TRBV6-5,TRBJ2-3,TGTGCCAGCAGTTACGGACAGGCCACAGATACGCAGTATTTT,CASSYGQATDTQYF
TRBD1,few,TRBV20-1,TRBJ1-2,TGCAGTGCAAGGGACAGGGGTGGCTACACCTTC,CSARDRGGYTF
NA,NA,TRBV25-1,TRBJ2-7,TGTGCCAGCAGTGAATGGGCTTCCTACGAGCAGTACTTC,CASSEWASYEQYF
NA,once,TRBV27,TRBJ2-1,TGTGCCAGCAGTTTTGGGGATGAGCAGTTCTTC,CASSFGDEQFF
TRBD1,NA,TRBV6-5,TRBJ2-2,TGTGCCAGCAGTTCCGGGACAGGGTTTGCCGGGGAGCTGTTTTTT,CASSSGTGFAGELFF
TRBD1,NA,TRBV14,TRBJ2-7,TGTGCCAGCAGCCTAGGACAGGGGTACGAGCAGTACTTC,CASSLGQGYEQYF
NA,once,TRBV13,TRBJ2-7,TGTGCCAGCAGCCCCTATACCTACGAGCAGTACTTC,CASSPYTYEQYF
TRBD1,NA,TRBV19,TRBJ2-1,TGTGCCAGTAGTAAGACAGGGTACGGGGACAATGAGCAGTTCTTC,CASSKTGYGDNEQFF
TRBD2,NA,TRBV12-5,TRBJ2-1,TGTGCTAGTGGTTTTGAGAAGACTAGCGGGAGGGCCTGGGGCAATGAGCAGTTCTTC,CASGFEKTSGRAWGNEQFF
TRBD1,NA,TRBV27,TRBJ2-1,TGTGCCAGCAGTTTAGGCGGACAGGGGATTTGGAATGAGCAGTTCTTC,CASSLGGQGIWNEQFF
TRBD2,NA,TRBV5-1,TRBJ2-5,TGCGCCAGCAGCTTGGAGGGACTAGCAGAGACCCAGTACTTC,CASSLEGLAETQYF
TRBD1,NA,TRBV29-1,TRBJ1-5,TGCAGCGTCCGTACAGGGGTATATGGCAATCAGCCCCAGCATTTT,CSVRTGVYGNQPQHF
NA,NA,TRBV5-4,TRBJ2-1,TGTGCCAGCAGCTTGGGGCCCAATGAGCAGTTCTTC,CASSLGPNEQFF
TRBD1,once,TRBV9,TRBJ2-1,TGTGCCAGCAGCGAAACAGGGGCTCGGCAGTTCTTC,CASSETGARQFF
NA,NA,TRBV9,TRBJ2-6,TGTGCCAGCAGCCCCGGGAGAGACACCTCAGGTGGGGCCAACGTCCTGACTTTC,CASSPGRDTSGGANVLTF
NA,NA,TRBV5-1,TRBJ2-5,TGCGCCAGCAGCCCGCTTTCCCCCCAAGAGACCCAGTACTTC,CASSPLSPQETQYF
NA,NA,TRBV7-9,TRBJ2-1,TGTGCCAGCAGCTTGAAGCGGGCCTACAATGAGCAGTTCTTC,CASSLKRAYNEQFF
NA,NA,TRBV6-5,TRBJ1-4,TGTGCCAGCAAAGGGGTTAGTGAAAAACTGTTTTTT,CASKGVSEKLFF
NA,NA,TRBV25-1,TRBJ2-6,TGTGCCAGCAGTGAATGGGGGGAAGGGGCCAACGTCCTGACTTTC,CASSEWGEGANVLTF
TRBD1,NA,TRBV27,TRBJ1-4,TGTGCCAGCAAGGGAGGGACAGGGGGAGAAAAACTGTTTTTT,CASKGGTGGEKLFF
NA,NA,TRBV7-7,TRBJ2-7,TGTGCCAGCATGGTGGAGCAGTACTTC,CASMVEQYF
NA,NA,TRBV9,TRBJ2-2,TGTGCCAGCAGCGTAGAGGGCTACACCGGGGAGCTGTTTTTT,CASSVEGYTGELFF
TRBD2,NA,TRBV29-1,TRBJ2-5,TGCAGCGTTGATAGTCTAGCGGCCCAGTTCGACTTC,CSVDSLAAQFDF
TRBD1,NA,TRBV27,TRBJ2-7,TGTGCCAGCAGTTTAGCCGGGACAGGGGACTACGAGCAGTACTTC,CASSLAGTGDYEQYF
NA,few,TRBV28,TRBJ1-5,TGTGCCAGCAGTTCAACGGTGCAGGGCGAAGGGCCCCAGCATTTT,CASSSTVQGEGPQHF
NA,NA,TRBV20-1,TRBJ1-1,TGCAGTGCAGAGCTGAACACTGAAGCTTTCTTT,CSAELNTEAFF
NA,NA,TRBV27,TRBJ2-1,TGTGCCAGCAGGCCGGGGATAACCCTATACAATGAGCAGTTCTTC,CASRPGITLYNEQFF
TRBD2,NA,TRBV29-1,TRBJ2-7,TGCAGCGTTGAAGATGGTAGCGGGGGTCCCTACGAGCAGTACTTC,CSVEDGSGGPYEQYF
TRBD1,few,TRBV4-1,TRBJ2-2,TGCGCCAGCAGCCAAGGCGACAGGGTCTGGGCCGGGGAGCTGTTTTTT,CASSQGDRVWAGELFF
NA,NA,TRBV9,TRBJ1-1,TGTGCCAGCAGCGGCGGGGACGGGATGTCTGAAGCTTTCTTT,CASSGGDGMSEAFF
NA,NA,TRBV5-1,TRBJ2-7,TGCGCCAGCAGCACCTTCCCGGAGGTCTACGAGCAGTACTTC,CASSTFPEVYEQYF
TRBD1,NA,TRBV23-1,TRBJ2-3,TGCGCCAGCAGTCCCCCTGAGGGGGCTTTTGATACGCAGTATTTT,CASSPPEGAFDTQYF
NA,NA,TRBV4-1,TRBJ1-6,TGCGCCAGCAGCCAAGCCCCAGCACAGGGTAGCACCCTCCACTTT,CASSQAPAQGSTLHF
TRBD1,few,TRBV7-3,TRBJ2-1,TGTGCCAGCAGCTTAGTAGGTCAGGGGGCGAACAATGAGCAGTTCTTC,CASSLVGQGANNEQFF
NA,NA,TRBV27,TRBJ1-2,TGTGCCATCCCCTTGGGGGGCGGCTACACCTTC,CAIPLGGGYTF
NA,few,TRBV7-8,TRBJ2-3,TGTGCCAGCAGCTTATGGGGGGACACAGATACGCAGTATTTT,CASSLWGDTDTQYF
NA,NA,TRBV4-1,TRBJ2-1,TGCGCCAGCAGCCAAGTTAGGGGGGACTACAATGAGCAGTTCTTC,CASSQVRGDYNEQFF